This T cell receptor beta chain emerged from a study of identical twins. Broader study findings: Rather than following the same donors, the conclusions depended on cross-sectional statistical analysis.

MiXCR was run by TCRdb on the 5' RACE reads, yielding one entry per CDR3 protein. The data contain roughly 250,000 distinct CDR3 sequences, around 15% of them singletons. Trimming shortened V by 8 bases and J by 1 base, and 14 bases separated the two germline ends. This CDR3 spans 14 amino acids. Germline loops: CDR1 MNHEY, CDR2 SMNVEV (reference sequence). Healthy Caucasian donors formed the entire cohort. This clonotype was recorded at least ten times. Its antigen is as yet unknown. This TCR came from a woman under 30 in good health. The chain links TRBV27 to TRBJ1-1; D not resolved. The source material was memory (CD45RO+) T cells sorted from blood. The CDR3 region has the DNA TGTGCCAGCTTTGATGGACGGAGGAACACTGAAGCTTTCTTT. Its protein is CASFDGRRNTEAFF.